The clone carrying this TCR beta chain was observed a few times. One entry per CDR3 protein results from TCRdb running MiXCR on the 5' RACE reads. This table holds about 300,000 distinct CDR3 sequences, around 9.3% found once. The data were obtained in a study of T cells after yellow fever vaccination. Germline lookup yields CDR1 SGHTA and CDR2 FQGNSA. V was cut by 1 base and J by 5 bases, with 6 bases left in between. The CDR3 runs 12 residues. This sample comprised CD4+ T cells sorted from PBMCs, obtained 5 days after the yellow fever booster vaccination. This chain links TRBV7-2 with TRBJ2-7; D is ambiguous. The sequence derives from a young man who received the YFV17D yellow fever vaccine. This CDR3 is CASSLGRDEQYF. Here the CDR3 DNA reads TGTGCCAGCAGCTTAGGTAGGGACGAGCAGTACTTC.